This passage covers 23 T cell receptor beta chains from one sample sequenced in a study of blood T cell repertoires in COVID-19. Libraries were prepared by immunoSEQ multiplex PCR; TCRdb keeps only in-frame clonotypes and omits some of them. The sample lists tens of thousands of clones; about 89% were seen once. The sample consisted of peripheral blood. These TCRs come from a human donor in a cohort sampled during active COVID-19.

This clone was observed a few times. The chain uses TRBV7-2 and TRBJ2-7; 8 bases line up with TRBD1. This CDR3 comprises 16 residues. V was pared by 4 bases and J by 4 bases, with 12 bases of the junction left unmatched. Germline values: CDR1 SGHTA, CDR2 FQGNSA. The CDR3: CASSYLIGTGWYEQYF. For the CDR3, the DNA is TGTGCCAGCAGCTATCTAATCGGGACAGGTTGGTACGAGCAGTACTTC.

V and J are TRBV3-1 (or the pseudogene TRBV3-2) and TRBJ2-7, with D uncertain. CDR1 LGHDT and CDR2 YNNKEL come from the germline V gene (reference sequence). The CDR3 consists of 13 residues. The ends were cut back, 1 base at V and 3 bases at J, with 7 bases in the middle. The CDR3 DNA sequence: TGTGCCAGCAGCCAAGGAGGTCTCTACGAGCAGTACTTC. Amino acid sequence: CASSQGGLYEQYF.

The chain recombines TRBV30 with TRBJ2-3, with TRBD2 matching 8 bases. The germline gives CDR1 GTSNPN, CDR2 SVGIG (reference sequence). Trimming at V came to 4 bases and at J to 9 bases, leaving 9 bases not matched to a gene. The CDR3 spans 13 residues. CDR3 amino acids: CAWTGLAGSTQYF. CDR3 nucleotide sequence: TGTGCCTGGACTGGACTAGCCGGGTCCACGCAGTATTTT. Full variable domain (rest looked up from reference TRBV30 and TRBJ2-3): SQTIHQWPATLVQPVGSPLSLECTVEGTSNPNLYWYRQAAGRGLQLLFYSVGIGQISSEVPQNLSASRPQDRQFILSSKKLLLSDSGFYLCAWTGLAGSTQYFGPGTRLTVL.

The chain employs TRBV5-1 and TRBJ2-5; 8 bases match TRBD2. This CDR3 is built from 18 residues. With 1 base clipped from V and 2 bases from J, the junction kept 13 bases outside the gene matches. Germline values: CDR1 SGHRS, CDR2 YFSETQ. CDR3 region: CASSLNPFAGGLQETQYF. The CDR3 nucleotides are TGCGCCAGCAGCTTGAACCCCTTCGCGGGAGGTTTGCAAGAGACCCAGTACTTC.

As DNA, the CDR3 is TGTGCCAGCAGCTTAAGGGCCCCGCCGAACACCGGGGAGCTGTTTTTT. It codes for CASSLRAPPNTGELFF. V and J are TRBV7-3 and TRBJ2-2; no definite D call. With 1 base removed from V and 0 bases from J, the gap between germline ends came to 9 bases. This CDR3 is 16 amino acids long. Germline values: CDR1 SGHTA, CDR2 FQGTGA. Looking up the rest from reference TRBV7-3 and TRBJ2-2 gives the full variable domain: GAGVSQTPSNKVTEKGKYVELRCDPISGHTALYWYRQSLGQGPEFLIYFQGTGAADDSGLPNDRFFAVRPEGSVSTLKIQRTERGDSAVYLCASSLRAPPNTGELFFGEGSRLTVL.

V and J are TRBV9 and TRBJ2-1, with D uncertain. Germline V gene sequence: CDR1 SGDLS, CDR2 YYNGEE. The CDR3 runs to 14 residues. V was cut by 0 bases and J by 6 bases, with 10 bases left in between. CDR3 in amino acids: CASSVEQVSNEQFF. CDR3 nucleotide sequence: TGTGCCAGCAGCGTAGAGCAAGTGAGCAATGAGCAGTTCTTC.

This clone was counted a single time. V gene TRBV11-2 combines with J gene TRBJ2-7; 9 bases line up with TRBD1. V shed 5 bases, J shed 4 bases, and the junction held 9 bases outside the gene matches. This CDR3 region has 15 residues. Germline values: CDR1 SGHAT, CDR2 FQNNGV. The CDR3 nucleotides read TGTGCCAGCAGCACGGTTCGGGGACAGGGTTACGAGCAGTACTTC. Translation: CASSTVRGQGYEQYF.

V gene TRBV6-5 combines with J gene TRBJ2-5, with D perhaps matching TRBD2 (7 bases). This CDR3 contains 14 residues. The germline CDR1 and CDR2 sequences are MNHEY and SVGAGI. V was pared by 8 bases and J by 5 bases, with 18 bases between. CDR3 region: CASRRGGLRETQYF. DNA of the CDR3: TGTGCCAGCCGAAGGGGGGGCCTACGGGAGACCCAGTACTTC.

The gene calls are TRBV6-2 or TRBV6-3 and TRBJ2-7, with 8 bases matching TRBD2. J lost 0 bases, V lost 5 bases, and 6 bases had no gene match. Germline-derived CDR1 and CDR2 are MNHEY and SVGEGT. The CDR3 runs 15 residues. CDR3 nucleotide sequence: TGTGCCAGCAGTCCAGGACTAGCCGCCTCCTACGAGCAGTACTTC. Translating it yields CASSPGLAASYEQYF.

This chain joins TRBV27 and TRBJ2-7; the match to TRBD2 covers 7 bases. This CDR3 is 17 amino acids long. Germline-derived CDR1 and CDR2 are MNHEY and SMNVEV (reference sequence). The trim removed 6 bases at V and 4 bases at J, leaving 18 bases unmatched. The CDR3, as DNA: TGTGCCAGCAGGGGGACCGGGTCGCGGGGAGGGTGGTACGAGCAGTACTTC. Protein sequence: CASRGTGSRGGWYEQYF.

The chain employs TRBV7-9 and TRBJ2-1; 7 nucleotides match TRBD2. The CDR3 has 14 amino acids. Germline-derived CDR1 and CDR2 are SEHNR and FQNEAQ (reference sequence). Losses at the gene ends were 2 bases for V and 7 bases for J; bases not matched to a gene: 5. CDR3 region: CASSLLREKNEQFF. For the CDR3, the DNA is TGTGCCAGCAGCTTACTGCGGGAGAAGAATGAGCAGTTCTTC.

The V gene is TRBV4-1, the J gene TRBJ1-4; D call uncertain. The CDR3 spans 15 residues. V dropped 5 bases and J dropped 2 bases, with 12 bases sitting between them. Looked up from germline, CDR1 is MGHRA and CDR2 is YSYEKL. The CDR3: CASSYPGITNEKLFF. The CDR3 nucleotides are TGCGCCAGCAGCTACCCGGGAATCACTAATGAAAAACTGTTTTTT.

V gene TRBV6-2 or TRBV6-3 combines with J gene TRBJ1-5; D is possibly TRBD1 (5 bases). The V end lost 2 bases, the J end lost 8 bases, and 10 bases lay between the germline ends. This CDR3 region has 13 residues. Germline V gives CDR1 MNHEY, CDR2 SVGEGT. The CDR3 DNA sequence: TGTGCCAGCAGTTACGCGGGGACGGAGCCCCAGCATTTT. It is translated as CASSYAGTEPQHF.

This clone was seen more than once but under ten times. This chain joins TRBV6-4 and TRBJ2-5, with 9 bases matching TRBD1. V shed 5 bases, J shed 4 bases, and the junction held 5 bases outside the gene matches. Germline CDR1 reads MRHNA; CDR2 reads SNTAGT. The CDR3 length is 14 residues. CDR3 residues: CASSLDRGGETQYF. In DNA form, the CDR3 reads TGTGCCAGCAGTTTGGACAGGGGCGGAGAGACCCAGTACTTC.

The chain has TRBV6-2 or TRBV6-3 and TRBJ2-2, with a tentative D call TRBD1 (5 bases). Per the germline V gene, CDR1 is MNHEY and CDR2 is SVGEGT. V was shortened by 0 bases and J by 5 bases, with 7 bases between the two germline ends. This CDR3 comprises 14 residues. The CDR3 region has the DNA TGTGCCAGCAGTTACTCGAAGGGGACCGGGGAGCTGTTTTTT. It yields the protein CASSYSKGTGELFF.

This chain uses TRBV18 with TRBJ2-7; TRBD2 matches at 10 bases. The V and J ends lost 6 bases and 3 bases, in that order; junction bases with no gene match: 14. This CDR3 spans 17 amino acids. Germline lookup yields CDR1 KGHSH and CDR2 LQKENI. CDR3 nucleotides: TGTGCCAGCTCCCCCCCCGGGGTAGCGGGAGGAAACTACGAGCAGTACTTC. Its translation is CASSPPGVAGGNYEQYF.

The chain combines TRBV6-5 with TRBJ2-3; D is possibly TRBD2 (6 bases). This CDR3 is 14 amino acids long. Germline CDR1 and CDR2: MNHEY and SVGAGI. V lost 11 bases and J lost 2, with 17 bases in between. The CDR3 loop reads CASDSGLYTDTQYF. Here the CDR3 DNA reads TGTGCCTCGGATAGCGGACTGTACACAGATACGCAGTATTTT.

The V and J genes are TRBV5-1 and TRBJ2-7; D is uncertain. Germline lookup yields CDR1 SGHRS and CDR2 YFSETQ. Trimming cost V 0 bases and J 2 bases, with 6 bases left between them. This CDR3 comprises 13 residues. The CDR3 loop is CASSLAPAYEQYF. The CDR3 DNA sequence: TGCGCCAGCAGCTTGGCTCCGGCCTACGAGCAGTACTTC.

This clone was recorded a few times. The chain employs TRBV11-2 and TRBJ2-3, with D perhaps matching TRBD2 (6 bases). This CDR3 has 13 residues. Germline CDR1 is SGHAT and CDR2 is FQNNGV. The V gene lost 6 bases and the J gene lost 5 bases, with 12 bases spanning the gap. The CDR3 bases are TGTGCCAGCAGGCCCGGGAGCCAAGATACGCAGTATTTT. Amino acid sequence: CASRPGSQDTQYF. The variable domain in full, completed from reference TRBV11-2 and TRBJ2-3, reads EAGVAQSPRYKIIEKRQSVAFWCNPISGHATLYWYQQILGQGPKLLIQFQNNGVVDDSQLPKDRFSAERLKGVDSTLKIQPAKLEDSAVYLCASRPGSQDTQYFGPGTRLTVL.

This chain joins TRBV19 and TRBJ2-7; 7 nucleotides agree with TRBD2. The junction had 6 bases not matched to a gene; V was cut back by 3 bases and J by 4 bases. Germline-derived CDR1 and CDR2 are LNHDA and SQIVND (reference sequence). The CDR3 consists of 14 residues. CDR3 coding DNA: TGTGCCAGTAGTATTCCCGGGAGGCTGTACGAGCAGTACTTC. Its protein is CASSIPGRLYEQYF.

The V call is TRBV2, the J call TRBJ2-7, with D maybe TRBD2 (6 bases). This CDR3 has 15 residues. V was cut by 6 bases and J by 4 bases, with 19 bases left in between. CDR1 and CDR2 (germline): SNHLY, FYNNEI. The DNA of the CDR3 is TGTGCCAGCAGAAGCACCGGGACTCGGGGTTACGAGCAGTACTTC. This gives the protein CASRSTGTRGYEQYF.

The chain combines TRBV12-3 or TRBV12-4 with TRBJ1-4, with D perhaps TRBD1 (5 bases). The V end was cut by 3 bases, the J end by 11 bases, with 10 bases between. The CDR3 is made up of 12 amino acids. The CDR3: CASSFQGGKLFF. For the CDR3, the DNA is TGTGCCAGCAGTTTCCAGGGTGGGAAACTGTTTTTT.

This clone was counted a single time. This rearrangement joins TRBV7-8 to TRBJ2-7, with D maybe TRBD1 (6 bases). The CDR3 covers 14 residues. CDR1 and CDR2 from the germline V gene are SGHVS and FQNEAQ. V gave up 5 bases and J gave up 3 bases, with 14 bases separating them. DNA of the CDR3: TGTGCCAGCAGCCAATGGACAGAAATCTACGAGCAGTACTTC. Its translation is CASSQWTEIYEQYF.